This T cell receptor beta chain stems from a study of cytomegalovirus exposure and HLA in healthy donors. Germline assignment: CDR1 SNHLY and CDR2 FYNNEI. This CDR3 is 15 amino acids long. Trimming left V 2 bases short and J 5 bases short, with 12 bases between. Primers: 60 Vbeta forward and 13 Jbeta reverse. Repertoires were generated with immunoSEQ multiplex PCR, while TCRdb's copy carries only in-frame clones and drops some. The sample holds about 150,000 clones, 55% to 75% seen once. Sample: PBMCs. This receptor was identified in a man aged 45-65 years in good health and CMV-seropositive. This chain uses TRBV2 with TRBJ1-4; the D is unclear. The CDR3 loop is CASSETGKGNEKLFF. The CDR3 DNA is TGTGCCAGCAGTGAAACGGGGAAGGGAAATGAAAAACTGTTTTTT.